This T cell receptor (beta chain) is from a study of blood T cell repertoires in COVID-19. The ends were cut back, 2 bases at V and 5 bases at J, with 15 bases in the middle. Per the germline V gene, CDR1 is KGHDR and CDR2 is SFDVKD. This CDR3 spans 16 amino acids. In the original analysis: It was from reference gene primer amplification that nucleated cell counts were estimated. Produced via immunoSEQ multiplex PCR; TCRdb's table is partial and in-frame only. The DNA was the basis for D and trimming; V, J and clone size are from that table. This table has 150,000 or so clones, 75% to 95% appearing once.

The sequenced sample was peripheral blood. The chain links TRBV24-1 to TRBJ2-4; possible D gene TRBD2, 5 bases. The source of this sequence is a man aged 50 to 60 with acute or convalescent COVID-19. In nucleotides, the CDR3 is TGTGCCACCAGTGATTCGGGGAAGGGTGGACAAAACATTCAGTACTTC. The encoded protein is CATSDSGKGGQNIQYF.